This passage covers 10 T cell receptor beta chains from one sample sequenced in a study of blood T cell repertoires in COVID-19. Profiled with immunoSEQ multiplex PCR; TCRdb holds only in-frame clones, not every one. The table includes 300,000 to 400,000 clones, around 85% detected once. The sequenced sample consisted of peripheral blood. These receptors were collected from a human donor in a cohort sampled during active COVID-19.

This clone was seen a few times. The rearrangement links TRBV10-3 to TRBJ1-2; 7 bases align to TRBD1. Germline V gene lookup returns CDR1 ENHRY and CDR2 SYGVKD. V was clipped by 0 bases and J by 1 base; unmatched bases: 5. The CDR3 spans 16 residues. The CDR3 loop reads CAISESRGGLNYGYTF. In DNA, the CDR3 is TGTGCCATCAGTGAGTCAAGAGGGGGCCTTAACTATGGCTACACCTTC.

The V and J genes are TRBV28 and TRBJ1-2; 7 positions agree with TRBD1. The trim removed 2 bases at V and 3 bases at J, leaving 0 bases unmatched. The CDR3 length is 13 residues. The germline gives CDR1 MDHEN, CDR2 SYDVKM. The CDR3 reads CASSLGTDYGYTF. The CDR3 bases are TGTGCCAGCAGTTTAGGGACAGACTATGGCTACACCTTC.

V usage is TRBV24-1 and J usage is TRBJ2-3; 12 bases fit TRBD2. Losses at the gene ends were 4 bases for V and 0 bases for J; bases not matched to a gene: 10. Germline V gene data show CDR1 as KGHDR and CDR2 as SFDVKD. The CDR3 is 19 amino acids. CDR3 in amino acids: CATSDLTSGGESSTDTQYF. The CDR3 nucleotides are TGTGCCACCAGTGACCTGACTAGCGGGGGAGAGTCTAGCACAGATACGCAGTATTTT.

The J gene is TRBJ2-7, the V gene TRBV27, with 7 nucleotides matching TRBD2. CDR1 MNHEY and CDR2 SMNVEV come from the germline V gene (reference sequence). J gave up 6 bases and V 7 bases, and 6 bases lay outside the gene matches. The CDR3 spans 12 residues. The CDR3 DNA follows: TGTGCCAGCACTGGGAGGGGCGGCGAGCAGTACTTC. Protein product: CASTGRGGEQYF.

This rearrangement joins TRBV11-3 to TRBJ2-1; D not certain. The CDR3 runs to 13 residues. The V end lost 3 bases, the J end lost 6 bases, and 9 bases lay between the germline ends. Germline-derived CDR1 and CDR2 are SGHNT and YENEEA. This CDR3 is CASSLALRNEQFF. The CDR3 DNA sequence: TGTGCCAGCAGCTTGGCTCTCCGCAATGAGCAGTTCTTC.

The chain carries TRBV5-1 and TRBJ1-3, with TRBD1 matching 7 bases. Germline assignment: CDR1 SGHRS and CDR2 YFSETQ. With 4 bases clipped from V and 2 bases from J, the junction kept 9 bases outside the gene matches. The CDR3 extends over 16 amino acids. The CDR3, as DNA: TGCGCCAGCAGCCCGACGACAGGGCCTACTGGAAACACCATATATTTT. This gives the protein CASSPTTGPTGNTIYF.

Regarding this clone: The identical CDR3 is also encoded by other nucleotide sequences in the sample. CDR3 bases: TGCGCCAGCAGGTTACAGGGGTCGAACACTGAAGCTTTCTTT. Amino acids: CASRLQGSNTEAFF. The chain recombines TRBV5-1 with TRBJ1-1; TRBD1 agrees at 7 bases. CDR1 is SGHRS and CDR2 is YFSETQ in the germline V gene. V lost 5 bases to trimming and J lost 1 base; unmatched junction nucleotides: 5. The CDR3 length is 14 residues.

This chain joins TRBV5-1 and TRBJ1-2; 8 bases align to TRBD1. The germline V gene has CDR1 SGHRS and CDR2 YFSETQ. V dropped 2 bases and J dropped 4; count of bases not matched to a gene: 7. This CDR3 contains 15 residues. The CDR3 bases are TGCGCCAGCAGCTTTGGACAGGGCTCGGGCTATGGCTACACCTTC. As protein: CASSFGQGSGYGYTF.

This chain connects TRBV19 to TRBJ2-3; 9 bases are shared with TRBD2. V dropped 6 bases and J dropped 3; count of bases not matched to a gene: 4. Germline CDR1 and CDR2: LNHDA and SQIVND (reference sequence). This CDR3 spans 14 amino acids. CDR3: CASSPSGETDTQYF. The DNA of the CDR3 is TGTGCCAGTAGCCCTAGCGGGGAGACAGATACGCAGTATTTT. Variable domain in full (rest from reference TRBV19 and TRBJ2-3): DGGITQSPKYLFRKEGQNVTLSCEQNLNHDAMYWYRQDPGQGLRLIYYSQIVNDFQKGDIAEGYSVSREKKESFPLTVTSAQKNPTAFYLCASSPSGETDTQYFGPGTRLTVL.

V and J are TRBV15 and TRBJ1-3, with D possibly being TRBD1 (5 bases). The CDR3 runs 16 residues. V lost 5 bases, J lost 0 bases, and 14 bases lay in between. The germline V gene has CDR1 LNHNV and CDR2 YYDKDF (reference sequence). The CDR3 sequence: CATSLLQVPSGNTIYF. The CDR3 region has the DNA TGTGCCACCAGCTTATTACAGGTTCCCTCTGGAAACACCATATATTTT.